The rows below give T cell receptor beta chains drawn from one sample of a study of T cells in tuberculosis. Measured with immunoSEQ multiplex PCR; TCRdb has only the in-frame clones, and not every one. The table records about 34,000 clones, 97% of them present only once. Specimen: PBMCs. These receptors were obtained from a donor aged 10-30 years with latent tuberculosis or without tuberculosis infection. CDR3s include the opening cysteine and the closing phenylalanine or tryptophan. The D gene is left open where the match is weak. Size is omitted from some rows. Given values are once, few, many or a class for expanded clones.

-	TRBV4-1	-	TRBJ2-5	CASSRPSTETYF	TGCGCCAGCAGCCGGCCCAGTACAGAAACGTACTTC
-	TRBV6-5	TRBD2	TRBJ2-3	CASRPTSGSTDTQYF	TGTGCCAGCAGGCCGACTAGCGGGAGCACAGATACGCAGTATTTT
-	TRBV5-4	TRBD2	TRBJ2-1	CASSLTGTRIYNEQFF	TGTGCCAGCAGCTTGACCGGGACTAGGATCTACAATGAGCAGTTCTTC
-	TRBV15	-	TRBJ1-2	CATSRDSGSLYGYTF	TGTGCCACCAGCAGAGATTCGGGGTCCCTCTATGGCTACACCTTC
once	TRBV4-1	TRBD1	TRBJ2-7	CASGTGDHEQYF	TGCGCCAGCGGGACAGGGGATCACGAGCAGTACTTC
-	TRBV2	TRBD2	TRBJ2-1	CASSGLAGGVLLKFF	TGTGCCAGCAGTGGACTAGCGGGAGGAGTTCTCTTAAAGTTCTTC
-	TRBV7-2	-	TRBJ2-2	CASSSHYRGELFF	TGTGCCAGCAGCTCACACTATAGAGGGGAGCTGTTTTTT
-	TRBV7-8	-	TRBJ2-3	CASSFSSGVDTQYF	TGTGCCAGCAGCTTTTCGTCCGGGGTAGATACGCAGTATTTT
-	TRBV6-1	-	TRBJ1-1	CASRTTVVNTEAFF	TGTGCCAGCAGAACGACAGTAGTTAACACTGAAGCTTTCTTT
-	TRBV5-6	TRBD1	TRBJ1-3	CASSLTGQVSGNTIYF	TGTGCCAGCAGTTTGACCGGACAGGTCTCTGGAAACACCATATATTTT
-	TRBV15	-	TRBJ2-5	CATSRDHRGHHEQQETQYF	TGTGCCACCAGCAGAGATCATCGGGGACACCACGAGCAGCAAGAGACCCAGTACTTC
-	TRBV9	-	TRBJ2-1	CASSVLSGSYNEQFF	TGTGCCAGCAGCGTGCTTAGCGGCTCCTACAATGAGCAGTTCTTC
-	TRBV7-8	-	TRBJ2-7	CASSSNHYEQYF	TGTGCCAGCAGCTCTAATCACTACGAGCAGTACTTC
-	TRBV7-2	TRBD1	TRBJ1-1	CASSYTGTGGTEAFF	TGTGCCAGCAGCTACACCGGGACAGGAGGAACTGAAGCTTTCTTT
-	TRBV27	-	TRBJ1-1	CASRSTGIVAEAFF	TGTGCCAGCAGATCCACAGGGATCGTCGCTGAAGCTTTCTTT
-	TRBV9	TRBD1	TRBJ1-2	CASSVKPTGQSPYGYTF	TGTGCCAGCAGCGTTAAACCTACGGGACAGTCACCCTATGGCTACACCTTC
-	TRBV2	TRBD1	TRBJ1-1	CASSRQGGETEAFF	TGTGCCAGCAGTAGACAGGGGGGGGAAACTGAAGCTTTCTTT
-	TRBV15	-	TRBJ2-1	CATSRVGSQNEQFF	TGTGCCACCAGCAGAGTAGGGAGTCAAAATGAGCAGTTCTTC
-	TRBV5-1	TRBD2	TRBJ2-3	CASSWGTSGVDTQYF	TGCGCCAGCAGCTGGGGGACTAGCGGCGTGGATACGCAGTATTTT
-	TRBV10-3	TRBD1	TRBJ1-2	CAISRSGTGSGYTF	TGTGCCATCAGCCGATCCGGGACAGGGTCCGGCTACACCTTC
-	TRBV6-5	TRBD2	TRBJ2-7	CASSYGRGVEFYEQYF	TGTGCCAGCAGTTACGGGCGGGGGGTCGAATTCTACGAGCAGTACTTC
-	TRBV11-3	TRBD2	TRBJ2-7	CASSYSSGSAHEQYF	TGTGCCAGCAGTTATAGTAGCGGGAGTGCCCACGAGCAGTACTTC
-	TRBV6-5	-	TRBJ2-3	CASSYEGPRGTQYF	TGTGCCAGCAGTTACGAGGGACCACGGGGGACGCAGTATTTT
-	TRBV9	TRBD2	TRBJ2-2	CASSVALAAGGTGELFF	TGTGCCAGCAGCGTAGCACTAGCGGCAGGCGGCACCGGGGAGCTGTTTTTT
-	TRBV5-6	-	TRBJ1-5	CASSLAQGTSVYQPQHF	TGTGCCAGCAGCTTGGCCCAGGGGACAAGTGTTTATCAGCCCCAGCATTTT